A selection of T cell receptor beta chains follows, all from one sample in a study of T cells in Graves' hyperthyroidism and ophthalmopathy. TCRdb redid the calling of the multiplex PCR reads with MiXCR, one entry per CDR3 protein. The sample includes around 200,000 distinct CDR3 sequences, about 17% of them seen just once. Specimen: blood. The receptor set was obtained from a man aged 35 to 55 with Graves' hyperthyroidism. CDR3s leave out the opening cysteine and the closing phenylalanine or tryptophan. Clone size appears in some rows only: once, few, many, or a class for an expanded clone.

>many|TRBV11-2|TRBJ2-3
ASTLGQGTDTQY
>many|TRBV2|TRBJ2-1
AVSSEGEQF
>many|TRBV2|TRBJ1-1
ASPADLNTEAF
>many|TRBV12-3/TRBV12-4|TRBJ2-5
ASSLNRGQETQY
>NA|TRBV28|TRBJ2-6
ASSFLAGGTRGANVLT
>NA|TRBV9|TRBJ2-1
ASRRGLAGYNEQF
>few|TRBV25-1|TRBJ1-4
AGSDLGQGNEKLF
>NA|TRBV5-1|TRBJ1-1
ASSPYGNTEAF
>many|TRBV6-1|TRBJ2-5
ASSVTRGGETQY
>once|TRBV7-2|TRBJ2-7
ASSFSGTSYEQY
>NA|TRBV5-1|TRBJ2-7
ASSSGTGYEQY
>many|TRBV19|TRBJ2-7
ASSGAGSYEQY
>many|TRBV7-9|TRBJ1-2
ASSLLGDRGLGYT
>NA|TRBV6-2/TRBV6-3|TRBJ2-3
ASSSSRGGSTDTQY
>NA|TRBV30|TRBJ2-5
AWRVFRGLAETQY
>NA|TRBV7-2|TRBJ2-7
ASSSPGLFYEQY
>few|TRBV6-1|TRBJ2-1
ASQTGISSNEQF
>NA|TRBV6-1|TRBJ2-1
ASTTSRASNRDEQF
>NA|TRBV7-9|TRBJ2-3
ASSLGAGQDTQY